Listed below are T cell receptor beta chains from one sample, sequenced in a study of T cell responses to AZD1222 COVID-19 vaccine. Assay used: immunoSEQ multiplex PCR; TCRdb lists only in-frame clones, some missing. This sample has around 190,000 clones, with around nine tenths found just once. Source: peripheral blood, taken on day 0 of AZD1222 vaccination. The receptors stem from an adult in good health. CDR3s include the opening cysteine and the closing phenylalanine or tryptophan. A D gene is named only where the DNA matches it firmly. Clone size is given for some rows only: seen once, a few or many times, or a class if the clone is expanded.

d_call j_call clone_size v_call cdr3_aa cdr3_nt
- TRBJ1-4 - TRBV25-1 CASSPGSEKLFF TGTGCCAGCTCCCCCGGGAGTGAAAAACTGTTTTTT
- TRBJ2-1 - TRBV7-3 CASSLTSRYNEQFF TGTGCCAGCAGCTTAACTAGTAGATACAATGAGCAGTTCTTC
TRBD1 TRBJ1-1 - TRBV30 CAWGTGGGTEAFF TGTGCCTGGGGAACAGGGGGCGGCACTGAAGCTTTCTTT
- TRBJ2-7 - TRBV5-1 CASSLGRGNEQYF TGCGCCAGCAGCTTGGGGAGGGGGAACGAGCAGTACTTC
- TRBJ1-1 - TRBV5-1 CASSLSGLPEAFF TGCGCCAGCAGCTTGTCAGGGCTTCCTGAAGCTTTCTTT
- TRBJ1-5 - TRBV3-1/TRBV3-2 CASSPSEGLIEPQHF TGTGCCAGCAGCCCCTCGGAGGGTTTAATCGAGCCCCAGCATTTT
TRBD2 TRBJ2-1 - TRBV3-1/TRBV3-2 CASSLGTTRYNEQFF TGTGCCAGCAGCCTCGGGACTACCAGATACAATGAGCAGTTCTTC
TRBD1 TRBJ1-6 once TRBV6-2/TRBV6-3 CASSEQGGNSPLHF TGTGCCAGCAGCGAGCAGGGGGGCAATTCACCCCTCCACTTT
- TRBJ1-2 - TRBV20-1 CSASGGQGYTF TGCAGTGCTAGTGGGGGGCAGGGCTACACCTTC
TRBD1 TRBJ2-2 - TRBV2 CASSEGDRGAGELFF TGTGCCAGCAGTGAAGGGGACAGGGGTGCCGGGGAGCTGTTTTTT
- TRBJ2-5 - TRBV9 CASSVSHRGETQYF TGTGCCAGCAGCGTCTCCCACCGTGGAGAGACCCAGTACTTC
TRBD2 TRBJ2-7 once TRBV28 CASSSGGEGSYEQYF TGTGCCAGCAGTTCGGGGGGTGAGGGCTCCTACGAGCAGTACTTC
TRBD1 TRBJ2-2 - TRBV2 CASSVGGTGGSGELFF TGTGCCAGCAGTGTAGGCGGGACAGGGGGTTCCGGGGAGCTGTTTTTT
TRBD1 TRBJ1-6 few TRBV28 CASSAQGGFNSPLHF TGTGCCAGCAGTGCCCAGGGGGGTTTTAATTCACCCCTCCACTTT
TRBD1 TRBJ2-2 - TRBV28 CASSSHRWDRGFANTGELFF TGTGCCAGCAGTTCTCACCGGTGGGACAGGGGGTTCGCGAACACCGGGGAGCTGTTTTTT
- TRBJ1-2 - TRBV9 CASSVETLGQGIPYGYTF TGTGCCAGCAGCGTAGAGACCCTTGGGCAGGGCATTCCCTATGGCTACACCTTC
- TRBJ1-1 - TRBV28 CASRFEGTNTEAFF TGTGCCAGCAGATTTGAGGGGACGAACACTGAAGCTTTCTTT
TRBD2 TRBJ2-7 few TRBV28 CATESMTGLAGREQYF TGTGCCACCGAAAGTATGACGGGGCTAGCGGGACGCGAGCAGTACTTC
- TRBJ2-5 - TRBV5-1 CASSLPAETQYF TGCGCCAGCAGCTTACCAGCGGAGACCCAGTACTTC
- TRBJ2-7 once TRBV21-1 CASSIIRQEAYEQYF TGTGCCAGCAGCATCATACGACAGGAGGCCTACGAGCAGTACTTC
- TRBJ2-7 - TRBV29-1 CSVEGDSYEQYF TGCAGCGTTGAAGGGGACTCCTACGAGCAGTACTTC
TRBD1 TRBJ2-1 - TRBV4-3 CASSQDPAAGGVEQFF TGCGCCAGCAGCCAAGACCCGGCCGCAGGGGGAGTCGAGCAGTTCTTC
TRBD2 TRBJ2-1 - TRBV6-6 CASRETSGGNNEQFF TGTGCCAGCAGGGAGACTAGCGGGGGTAACAATGAGCAGTTCTTC
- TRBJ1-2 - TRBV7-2 CASSFSGINYGYTF TGTGCCAGCAGCTTTAGCGGAATTAACTATGGCTACACCTTC